Listed here is a single T cell receptor (beta chain). Generated by immunoSEQ multiplex PCR, the TCRdb table keeps only in-frame clones and is missing some. The sample shows 35,000 to 40,000 clones, just over 90% of them seen only once. Germline CDR1 MNHEY, CDR2 SVGAGI. CDR3 size: 15 residues. V was clipped by 4 bases and J by 1 base, with 11 bases between them. This sample was included in a study of T cell changes during pregnancy in multiple sclerosis. The source of this sequence is a female donor in good health, enrolled as a control in a pregnancy study. The material sequenced was CD4+ T cells from peripheral blood mononuclear cells, taken in the third trimester of pregnancy. The genes are TRBV6-5 and TRBJ2-1, with D possibly TRBD2 on 6 matching bases. The CDR3 DNA reads as TGTGCCAGCAGTTCGCGGGACGGATCCTACAATGAGCAGTTCTTC. Residues: CASSSRDGSYNEQFF.